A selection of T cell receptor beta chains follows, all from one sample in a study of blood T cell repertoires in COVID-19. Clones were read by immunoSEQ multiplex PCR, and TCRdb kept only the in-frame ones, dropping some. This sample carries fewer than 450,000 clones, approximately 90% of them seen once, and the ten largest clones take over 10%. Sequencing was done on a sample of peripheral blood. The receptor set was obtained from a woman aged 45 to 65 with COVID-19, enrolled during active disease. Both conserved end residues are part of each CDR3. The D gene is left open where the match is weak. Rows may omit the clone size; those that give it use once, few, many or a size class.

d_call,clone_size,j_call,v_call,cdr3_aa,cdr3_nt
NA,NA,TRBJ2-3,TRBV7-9,CASLLLSVSTDTQYF,TGTGCCAGCCTCCTCTTGTCCGTTAGCACAGATACGCAGTATTTT
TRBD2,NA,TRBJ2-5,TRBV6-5,CASSYGASGDQETQYF,TGTGCCAGCAGTTACGGGGCTAGCGGGGACCAAGAGACCCAGTACTTC
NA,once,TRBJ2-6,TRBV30,CAWAGKRGANVLTF,TGTGCCTGGGCGGGAAAGCGGGGGGCCAACGTCCTGACTTTC
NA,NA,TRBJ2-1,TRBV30,CAWSVGGSAAEQFF,TGTGCCTGGAGTGTAGGGGGTAGTGCCGCTGAGCAGTTCTTC
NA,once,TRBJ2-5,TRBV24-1,CATSDGNGETQYF,TGTGCCACCAGTGACGGGAATGGGGAGACCCAGTACTTC
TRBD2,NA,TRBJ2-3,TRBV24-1,CATSDLLRGGISAQYF,TGTGCCACCAGTGATTTATTGCGGGGGGGTATTTCAGCGCAGTATTTT
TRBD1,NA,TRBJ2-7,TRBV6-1,CASSETGTGDRPYEQYF,TGTGCCAGCAGTGAAACCGGGACAGGGGATCGACCGTACGAGCAGTACTTC
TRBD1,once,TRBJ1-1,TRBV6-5,CASSYWAGGGSEAFF,TGTGCCAGCAGTTACTGGGCAGGGGGTGGCTCTGAAGCTTTCTTT
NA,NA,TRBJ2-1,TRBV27,CASSFTGSSYNEQFF,TGTGCCAGCAGTTTCACGGGGAGCTCCTACAATGAGCAGTTCTTC
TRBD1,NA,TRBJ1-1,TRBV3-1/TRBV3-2,CASSLGQGGEAFF,TGTGCCAGCAGCCTCGGACAGGGGGGCGAAGCTTTCTTT
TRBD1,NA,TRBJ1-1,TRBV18,CASSLRGDSKNTEAFF,TGTGCCAGCTCCCTACGTGGGGACAGTAAGAACACTGAAGCTTTCTTT
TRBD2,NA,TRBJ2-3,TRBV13,CASSLTMETSGADTQYF,TGTGCCAGCAGCTTAACCATGGAGACTAGCGGGGCAGATACGCAGTATTTT
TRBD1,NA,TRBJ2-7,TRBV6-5,CASSFTNTGAQYF,TGTGCCAGCAGTTTCACTAACACAGGGGCCCAGTACTTC
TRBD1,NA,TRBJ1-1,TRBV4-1,CASSSTRETGVPSTEAFF,TGCGCCAGCTCCTCAACTCGCGAGACAGGGGTGCCGAGTACTGAAGCTTTCTTT
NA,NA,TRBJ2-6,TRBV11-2,CASSLGRGDNVLTF,TGTGCCAGCAGCTTAGGCAGGGGCGACAACGTCCTGACTTTC
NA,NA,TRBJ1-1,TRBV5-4,CASSLLVNTEAFF,TGTGCCAGCAGCTTATTAGTGAACACTGAAGCTTTCTTT
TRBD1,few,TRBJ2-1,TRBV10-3,CAIRANRGAPEQFF,TGTGCCATCAGGGCCAACAGGGGGGCTCCGGAGCAGTTCTTC
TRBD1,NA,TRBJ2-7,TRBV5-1,CASSNQDRVYEQYF,TGCGCCAGCAGTAACCAGGACAGGGTCTACGAGCAGTACTTC
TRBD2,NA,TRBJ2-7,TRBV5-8,CASSLVSRGGYEQYF,TGTGCCAGCAGCTTGGTGTCGCGGGGGGGCTACGAGCAGTACTTC
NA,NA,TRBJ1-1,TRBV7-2,CAGILGPAGTEAFF,TGTGCCGGCATTCTCGGGCCAGCGGGCACTGAAGCTTTCTTT
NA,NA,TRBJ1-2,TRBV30,CAWRGPYGYTF,TGTGCCTGGAGGGGCCCCTATGGCTACACCTTC
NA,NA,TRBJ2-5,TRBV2,CASRAPGGGETQYF,TGTGCCAGCAGGGCACCCGGGGGTGGAGAGACCCAGTACTTC
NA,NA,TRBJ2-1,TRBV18,CASSPQGGLGNNEQFF,TGTGCCAGCTCACCACAGGGCGGGTTGGGGAACAATGAGCAGTTCTTC
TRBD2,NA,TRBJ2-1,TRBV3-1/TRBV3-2,CASSPHQRGIGEQFF,TGTGCCAGCAGCCCCCACCAGCGGGGGATCGGTGAGCAGTTCTTC
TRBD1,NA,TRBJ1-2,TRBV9,CASSVEQGNGYTF,TGTGCCAGCAGCGTAGAACAGGGGAATGGCTACACCTTC
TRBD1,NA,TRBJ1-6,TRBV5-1,CASSPGQGSNSPLHF,TGCGCCAGCAGCCCGGGACAGGGTAGCAATTCACCCCTCCACTTT
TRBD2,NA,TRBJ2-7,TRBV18,CASSPSGTSVYEQYF,TGTGCCAGCTCCCCCTCCGGGACTAGCGTGTACGAGCAGTACTTC
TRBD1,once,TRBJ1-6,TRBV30,CAWGTGISYSPLHF,TGTGCCTGGGGGACAGGCATCTCGTATTCACCCCTCCACTTT
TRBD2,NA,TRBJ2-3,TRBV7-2,CASSFGTSGGADTQYF,TGTGCCAGCAGCTTCGGGACTAGCGGGGGCGCAGATACGCAGTATTTT
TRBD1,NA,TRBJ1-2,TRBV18,CASSPRDRDAYGYTF,TGTGCCAGCTCACCAAGGGACAGGGATGCCTATGGCTACACCTTC
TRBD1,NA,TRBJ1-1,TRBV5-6,CASSLRGGDEAFF,TGTGCCAGCAGCTTGAGAGGGGGCGATGAAGCTTTCTTT
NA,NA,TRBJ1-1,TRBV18,CASAPRDTNTEAFF,TGTGCCAGCGCACCGAGGGATACGAACACTGAAGCTTTCTTT
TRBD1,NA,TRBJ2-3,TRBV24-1,CATSDKRQGSTDTQYF,TGTGCCACCAGTGATAAACGACAGGGAAGCACAGATACGCAGTATTTT
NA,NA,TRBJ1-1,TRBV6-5,CASSYSEGTAEAFF,TGTGCCAGCAGTTACTCGGAGGGGACCGCTGAAGCTTTCTTT